A selection of T cell receptor beta chains follows, all from one sample in a study of Graves' ophthalmopathy and Graves' hyperthyroidism. MiXCR, applied by TCRdb to the multiplex PCR reads, yields one record per CDR3 protein. Here the sample spans 450,000 or so distinct CDR3 sequences, about 15% being singletons. The material sequenced was blood. Source of these receptors: a woman aged 30 to 39 with Graves' ophthalmopathy. CDR3s include the opening cysteine and the closing phenylalanine or tryptophan. A D gene is named only where the DNA matches it firmly. The listing skips clone size in some rows; elsewhere it reads once, few, many or a size class.

d_gene,j_gene,abundance,v_gene,CDR3aa,CDR3nt
-,TRBJ1-1,many,TRBV20-1,CSAKGDFENTEAFF,TGCAGTGCTAAAGGGGATTTCGAGAACACTGAAGCTTTCTTT
-,TRBJ1-2,-,TRBV3-1,CASCQYNPHGYTF,TGTGCCAGCTGCCAATACAACCCCCATGGCTACACCTTC
TRBD1,TRBJ1-1,few,TRBV20-1,CSARSIRTTWTGTSTEAFF,TGCAGTGCTAGAAGCATCCGCACGACTTGGACAGGGACGAGCACTGAAGCTTTCTTT
-,TRBJ1-2,many,TRBV5-1,CASVLEAGLRSGGYTF,TGCGCCAGCGTACTAGAGGCGGGACTGCGATCTGGAGGCTACACCTTC
-,TRBJ1-2,many,TRBV12-5,CASGSWRYGYTF,TGTGCTAGTGGTTCCTGGCGCTATGGCTACACCTTC
-,TRBJ2-5,many,TRBV6-5,CASSPGTPFKDQYF,TGTGCCAGCAGCCCCGGGACTCCCTTTAAGGACCAGTACTTC
-,TRBJ1-1,few,TRBV11-2,CASSLGVDTEAFF,TGTGCCAGCAGCTTGGGTGTCGACACTGAAGCTTTCTTT
-,TRBJ2-7,many,TRBV6-1,CASRAGPGDYEQYF,TGTGCCAGTCGAGCGGGCCCGGGGGACTACGAGCAGTACTTC
-,TRBJ1-6,many,TRBV27,CASSLGSRVTYNSPLHF,TGTGCCAGCAGTTTAGGGTCAAGGGTCACCTATAATTCACCCCTCCACTTT
-,TRBJ2-7,many,TRBV9,CASSARSSSYEQYF,TGTGCCAGCAGCGCCCGATCGTCCTCCTACGAGCAGTACTTC
-,TRBJ2-5,many,TRBV12-3/TRBV12-4,CASSLMAVSETQYF,TGTGCCAGCAGTTTAATGGCTGTATCTGAGACCCAGTACTTC
TRBD2,TRBJ2-7,many,TRBV28,CASSSAGTSGTGSF,TGTGCCAGCAGTTCCGCCGGGACTAGCGGGACTGGTTCCTTC
-,TRBJ1-5,many,TRBV28,CASSFHREDQPQHF,TGTGCCAGCAGTTTTCATCGGGAGGATCAGCCCCAGCATTTT
-,TRBJ2-7,many,TRBV25-1,CASSGDTLYEQYF,TGTGCCAGCAGTGGCGACACCTTATACGAGCAGTACTTC
-,TRBJ2-2,many,TRBV27,CASSPERINTGELFF,TGTGCCAGCAGTCCCGAGCGGATAAACACCGGGGAGCTGTTTTTT
-,TRBJ1-3,-,TRBV30,CAWMGSGNTIYF,TGTGCCTGGATGGGCTCTGGAAACACCATATATTTT
-,TRBJ1-5,few,TRBV30,CAWSVQGASGNQPQHF,TGTGCCTGGAGTGTACAAGGGGCATCGGGCAATCAGCCCCAGCATTTT
-,TRBJ1-5,many,TRBV6-2/TRBV6-3,CASSYVWVGNQPQHF,TGTGCCAGCAGTTACGTCTGGGTGGGTAATCAGCCCCAGCATTTT
-,TRBJ2-5,many,TRBV7-8,CASSYTRQETQYF,TGTGCCAGCAGCTACACAAGGCAAGAGACCCAGTACTTC